These 16 T cell receptor beta chains were sequenced from one sample in a study of T cells in tuberculosis. The data were produced by immunoSEQ multiplex PCR, yet TCRdb's version contains in-frame clones alone and is incomplete. The data contain just under 45,000 clones, around 94% of them seen just once; the ten biggest clones take up about 1.8%. Specimen: PBMCs. Receptor source: a donor aged 10 to 29 with latent tuberculosis or without tuberculosis infection. Some clones in this sample may be carry-over from other donors' samples.

This clone was seen only a few times. The rearrangement links TRBV6-5 to TRBJ2-2, with 10 positions matching TRBD2. The germline CDR1 and CDR2 sequences are MNHEY and SVGAGI. The CDR3 is made up of 15 amino acids. Trimming removed 7 bases from V and 2 bases from J; junction bases left unmatched: 4. CDR3 coding DNA: TGTGCCAGCACCCGGACTAGCGGAAACACCGGGGAGCTGTTTTTT. It translates to CASTRTSGNTGELFF.

The V call is TRBV7-2, the J call TRBJ2-1; 8 positions agree with TRBD1. After removal of 5 bases from V and 8 bases from J, the junction contained 11 bases not matched to a gene. The CDR3 sequence is 15 residues long. Germline CDR1 and CDR2: SGHTA and FQGNSA. The CDR3 DNA reads TGTGCCAGCAGCCCCTCAGGGGGCGCGGGCGATGAGCAGTTCTTC. It translates to CASSPSGGAGDEQFF. The whole variable domain, remainder taken from reference TRBV7-2 and TRBJ2-1, is GAGVSQSPSNKVTEKGKDVELRCDPISGHTALYWYRQSLGQGLEFLIYFQGNSAPDKSGLPSDRFSAERTGGSVSTLTIQRTQQEDSAVYLCASSPSGGAGDEQFFGPGTRLTVL.

V usage is TRBV19 and J usage is TRBJ2-1; D perhaps matches TRBD2 (5 bases). CDR1 is LNHDA and CDR2 is SQIVND in the germline V gene (reference sequence). The CDR3 covers 15 residues. V was clipped by 5 bases and J by 0 bases, with 11 bases between them. CDR3 sequence: CASSVTSFSYNEQFF. The CDR3 DNA sequence: TGTGCCAGTAGTGTCACTAGTTTCTCCTACAATGAGCAGTTCTTC.

The chain combines TRBV5-4 with TRBJ1-4; weak D call: TRBD1 (5 bases). Between the trimmed V and J ends, which lost 0 bases and 5 bases, there was a span of 11 bases. The CDR3 sequence is 15 residues long. Germline CDR1 and CDR2: SGHNT and YYREEE (reference sequence). DNA for the CDR3: TGTGCCAGCAGCTTGGAGGGGTCCCTAAATGAAAAACTGTTTTTT. Translation: CASSLEGSLNEKLFF.

V is TRBV10-1 and J is TRBJ2-2; 9 bases map to TRBD2. Germline CDR1 is WNHNN and CDR2 is SYGVQD (reference sequence). There are 15 residues in the CDR3. With V trimmed by 4 bases and J by 2 bases, 2 bases remained unmatched. The CDR3 loop is CASSVAGVNTGELFF. CDR3 bases: TGCGCCAGCAGTGTAGCGGGAGTTAACACCGGGGAGCTGTTTTTT.

This clone has just one count. V is TRBV28 and J is TRBJ2-1; 10 nucleotides line up with TRBD2. The J segment lost 7 bases and the V segment lost 6 bases, leaving 9 bases of the junction unmatched. Germline-derived CDR1 and CDR2 are MDHEN and SYDVKM. The CDR3 runs to 15 residues. CDR3: CASSSIAGGRNEQFF. CDR3 nucleotides: TGTGCCAGCAGCTCGATAGCGGGAGGTAGGAATGAGCAGTTCTTC. Together with reference TRBV28 and TRBJ2-1, the CDR3 gives the full variable domain: DVKVTQSSRYLVKRTGEKVFLECVQDMDHENMFWYRQDPGLGLRLIYFSYDVKMKEKGDIPEGYSVSREKKERFSLILESASTNQTSMYLCASSSIAGGRNEQFFGPGTRLTVL.

V usage is TRBV28 and J usage is TRBJ1-1; 7 bases fit TRBD1. There are 15 residues in the CDR3. Germline CDR1 and CDR2: MDHEN and SYDVKM. Germline trimming cut 4 bases from V and 2 bases from J; bases unmatched to any gene: 7. The CDR3 loop reads CASSSGQIVNTEAFF. Written as DNA, the CDR3 is TGTGCCAGCAGTTCGGGACAGATAGTAAACACTGAAGCTTTCTTT.

The chain employs TRBV10-3 and TRBJ2-1; 9 bases fit TRBD1. Germline V gene sequence: CDR1 ENHRY, CDR2 SYGVKD. With V trimmed by 7 bases and J by 8 bases, 9 bases remained unmatched. The CDR3 consists of 14 residues. The CDR3: CAINRQGEMDEQFF. Written as DNA, the CDR3 is TGTGCCATCAATAGACAGGGGGAGATGGATGAGCAGTTCTTC.

The rearrangement joins TRBV4-1 to TRBJ2-1; 14 positions agree with TRBD2. The V segment lost 0 bases and the J segment 1 base; nucleotides outside the gene matches: 11. The CDR3 loop spans 21 amino acids. The germline CDR1 and CDR2 sequences are MGHRA and YSYEKL. This chain's CDR3 is CASSQENPGTSGSWSYNEQFF. The CDR3 DNA follows: TGCGCCAGCAGCCAAGAAAATCCCGGGACTAGCGGGAGTTGGTCCTACAATGAGCAGTTCTTC.

The chain couples TRBV7-7 to TRBJ2-7, with D perhaps matching TRBD2 (6 bases). CDR1 SSHAT and CDR2 FNYEAQ come from the germline V gene (reference sequence). V shed 3 bases and J shed 5 bases, with 11 bases lying between them. The CDR3 is 13 residues long. The CDR3 region has the DNA TGTGCCAGCAGCTTTGTCGGGGGAGACGAGCAGTACTTC. Amino acids: CASSFVGGDEQYF.

V gene TRBV5-1 combines with J gene TRBJ2-5; D might be TRBD2 (6 bases). Germline assignment: CDR1 SGHRS and CDR2 YFSETQ. This CDR3 comprises 14 residues. V dropped 7 bases and J dropped 1 base, with 14 bases sitting between them. The DNA for the CDR3 is TGCGCCAGCCGGAGTAGCGGAGCCCAAGAGACCCAGTACTTC. Translating it yields CASRSSGAQETQYF.

The chain uses TRBV30 and TRBJ2-4; possibly TRBD2 for D (6 bases). Trimming cost V 3 bases and J 0 bases, with 9 bases left between them. This CDR3 is 14 amino acids long. Per germline, CDR1 GTSNPN and CDR2 SVGIG (reference sequence). The CDR3 loop reads CAWSKGLAKNIQYF. In DNA form, the CDR3 reads TGTGCCTGGAGCAAGGGACTAGCCAAAAACATTCAGTACTTC.

CDR3: CASSQEVGTGKLNEKLFF. The CDR3 DNA reads TGTGCCAGCAGCCAGGAGGTCGGGACAGGGAAGCTGAATGAAAAACTGTTTTTT. This sequence joins TRBV7-9 and TRBJ1-4, with 9 positions matching TRBD1. Trimming took 5 bases from V and 5 from J; bases not matched to a gene: 15. This CDR3 has 18 amino acids. Germline-derived CDR1 and CDR2 are SEHNR and FQNEAQ (reference sequence). The full variable domain, completed using reference TRBV7-9 and TRBJ1-4, is DTGVSQNPRHKITKRGQNVTFRCDPISEHNRLYWYRQTLGQGPEFLTYFQNEAQLEKSRLLSDRFSAERPKGSFSTLEIQRTEQGDSAMYLCASSQEVGTGKLNEKLFFGSGTQLSVL.

This sequence joins TRBV4-3 and TRBJ2-7; maybe TRBD2 (7 bases). V lost 0 bases to trimming and J lost 2 bases, with 11 bases between them. This CDR3 region has 15 residues. Germline V lookup: CDR1 LGHNA, CDR2 YSLEER. The CDR3 sequence: CASSQDGEGAYEQYF. DNA of the CDR3: TGCGCCAGCAGCCAAGATGGGGAGGGGGCCTACGAGCAGTACTTC.

This sequence joins TRBV28 and TRBJ2-7; no firm D call. The CDR3 length is 13 residues. V was clipped by 6 bases and J by 4 bases, with 13 bases between them. Germline-derived CDR1 and CDR2 are MDHEN and SYDVKM. The CDR3 DNA is TGTGCCAGCAGGGGCCCCGCTGTGTACGAGCAGTACTTC. Encoded protein: CASRGPAVYEQYF.

This clone appeared once. V and J are TRBV7-9 and TRBJ2-7, with a possible D match to TRBD2 (5 bases). The germline V gene has CDR1 SEHNR and CDR2 FQNEAQ (reference sequence). The CDR3 covers 12 residues. V lost 5 bases and J lost 2, with 7 bases in between. Here the CDR3 reads CASSLGTYEQYF. CDR3 bases: TGTGCCAGCAGCCTCGGGACCTACGAGCAGTACTTC.